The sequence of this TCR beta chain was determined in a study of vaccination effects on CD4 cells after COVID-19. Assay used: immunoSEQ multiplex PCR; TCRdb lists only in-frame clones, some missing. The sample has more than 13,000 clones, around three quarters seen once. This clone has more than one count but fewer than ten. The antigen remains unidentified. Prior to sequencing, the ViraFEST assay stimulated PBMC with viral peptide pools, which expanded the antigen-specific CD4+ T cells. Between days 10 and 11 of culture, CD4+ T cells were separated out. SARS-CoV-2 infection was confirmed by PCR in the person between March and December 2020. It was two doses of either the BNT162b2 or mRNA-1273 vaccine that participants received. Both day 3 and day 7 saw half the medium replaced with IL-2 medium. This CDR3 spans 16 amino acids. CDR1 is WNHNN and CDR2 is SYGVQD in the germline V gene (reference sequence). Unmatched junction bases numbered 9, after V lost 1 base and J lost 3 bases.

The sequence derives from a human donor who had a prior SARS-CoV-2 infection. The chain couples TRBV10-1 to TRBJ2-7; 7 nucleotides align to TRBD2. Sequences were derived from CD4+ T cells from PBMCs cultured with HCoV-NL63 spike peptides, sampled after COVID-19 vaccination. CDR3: CASSELGLQNIYEQYF. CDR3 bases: TGCGCCAGCAGTGAGTTGGGACTACAAAACATCTACGAGCAGTACTTC.